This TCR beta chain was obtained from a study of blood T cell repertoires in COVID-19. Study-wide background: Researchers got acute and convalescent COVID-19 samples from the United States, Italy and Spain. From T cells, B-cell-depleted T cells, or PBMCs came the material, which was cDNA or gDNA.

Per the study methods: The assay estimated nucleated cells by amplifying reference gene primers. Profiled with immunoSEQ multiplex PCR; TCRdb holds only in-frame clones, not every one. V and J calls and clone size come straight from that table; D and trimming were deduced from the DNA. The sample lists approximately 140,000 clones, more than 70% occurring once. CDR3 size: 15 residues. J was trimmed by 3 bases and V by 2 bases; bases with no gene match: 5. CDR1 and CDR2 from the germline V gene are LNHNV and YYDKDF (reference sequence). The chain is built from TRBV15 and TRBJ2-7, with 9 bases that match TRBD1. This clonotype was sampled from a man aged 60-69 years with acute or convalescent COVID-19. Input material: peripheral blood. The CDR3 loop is CATSRPWDRDYEQYF. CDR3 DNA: TGTGCCACCAGCAGACCTTGGGACAGGGACTACGAGCAGTACTTC.